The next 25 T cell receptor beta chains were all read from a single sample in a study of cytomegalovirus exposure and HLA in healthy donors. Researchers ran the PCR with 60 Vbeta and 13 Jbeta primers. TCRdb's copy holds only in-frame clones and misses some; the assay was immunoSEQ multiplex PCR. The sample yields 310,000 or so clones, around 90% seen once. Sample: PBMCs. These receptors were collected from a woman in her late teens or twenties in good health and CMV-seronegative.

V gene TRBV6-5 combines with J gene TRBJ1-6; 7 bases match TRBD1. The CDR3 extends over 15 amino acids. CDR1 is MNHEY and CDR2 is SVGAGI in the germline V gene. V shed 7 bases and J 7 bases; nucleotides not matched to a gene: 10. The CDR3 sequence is CASKNGTAQNSPLHF. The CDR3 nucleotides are TGTGCCAGCAAGAACGGGACAGCCCAAAATTCACCCCTCCACTTT.

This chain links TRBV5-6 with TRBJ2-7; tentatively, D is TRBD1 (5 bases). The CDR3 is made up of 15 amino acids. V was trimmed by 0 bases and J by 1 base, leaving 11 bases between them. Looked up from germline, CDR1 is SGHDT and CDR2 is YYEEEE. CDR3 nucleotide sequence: TGTGCCAGCAGCTTGGTACAGACAGTTTCCTACGAGCAGTACTTC. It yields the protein CASSLVQTVSYEQYF.

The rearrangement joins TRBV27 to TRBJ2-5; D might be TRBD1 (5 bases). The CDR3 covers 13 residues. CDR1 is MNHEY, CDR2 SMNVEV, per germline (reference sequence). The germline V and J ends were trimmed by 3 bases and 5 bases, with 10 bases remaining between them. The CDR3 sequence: CASSFQGRETQYF. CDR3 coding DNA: TGTGCCAGCAGTTTCCAGGGCCGGGAGACCCAGTACTTC.

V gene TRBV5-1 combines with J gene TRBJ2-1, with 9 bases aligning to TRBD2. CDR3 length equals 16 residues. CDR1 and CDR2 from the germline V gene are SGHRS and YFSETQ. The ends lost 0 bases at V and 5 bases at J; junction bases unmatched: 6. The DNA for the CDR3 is TGCGCCAGCAGCTTGGTGCCAGCGGGGGGACACAATGAGCAGTTCTTC. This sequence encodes CASSLVPAGGHNEQFF.

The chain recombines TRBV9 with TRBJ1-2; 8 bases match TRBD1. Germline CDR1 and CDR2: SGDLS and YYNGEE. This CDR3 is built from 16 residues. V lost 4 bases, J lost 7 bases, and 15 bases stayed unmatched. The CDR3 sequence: CASSPDSGTGVFGYTF. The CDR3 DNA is TGTGCCAGCAGCCCAGATTCCGGGACAGGAGTTTTTGGCTACACCTTC.

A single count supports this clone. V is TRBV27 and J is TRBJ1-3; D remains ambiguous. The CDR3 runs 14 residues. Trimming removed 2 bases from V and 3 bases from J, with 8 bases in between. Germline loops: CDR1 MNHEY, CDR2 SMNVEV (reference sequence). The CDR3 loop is CASSLRGGGNTIYF. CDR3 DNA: TGTGCCAGCAGTTTAAGAGGTGGTGGAAACACCATATATTTT.

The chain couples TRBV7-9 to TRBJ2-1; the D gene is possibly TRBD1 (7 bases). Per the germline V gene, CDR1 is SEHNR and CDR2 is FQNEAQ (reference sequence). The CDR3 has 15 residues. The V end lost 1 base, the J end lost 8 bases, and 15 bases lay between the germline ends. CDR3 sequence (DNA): TGTGCCAGCAGCTTAGGGGCAGGGGGAGGCGATGAGCAGTTCTTC. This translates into CASSLGAGGGDEQFF.

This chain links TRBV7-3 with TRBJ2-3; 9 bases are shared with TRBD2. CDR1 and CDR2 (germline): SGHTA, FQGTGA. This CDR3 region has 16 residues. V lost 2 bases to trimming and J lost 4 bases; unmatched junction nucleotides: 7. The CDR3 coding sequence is TGTGCCAGCAGCTTAGGGGCGGGGGGGCCAGCAGATACGCAGTATTTT. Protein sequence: CASSLGAGGPADTQYF.

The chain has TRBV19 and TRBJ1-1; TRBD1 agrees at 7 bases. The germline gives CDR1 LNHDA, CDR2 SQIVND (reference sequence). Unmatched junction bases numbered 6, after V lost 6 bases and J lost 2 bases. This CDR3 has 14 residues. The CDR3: CASSTGQPNTEAFF. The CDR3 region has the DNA TGTGCCAGTAGCACGGGACAGCCAAACACTGAAGCTTTCTTT.

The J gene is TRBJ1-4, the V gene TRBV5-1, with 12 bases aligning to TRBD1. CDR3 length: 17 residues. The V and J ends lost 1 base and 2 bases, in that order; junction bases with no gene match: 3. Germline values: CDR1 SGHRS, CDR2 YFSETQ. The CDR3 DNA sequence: TGCGCCAGCAGCTTGTCCGGGACAGGGGGCACTAATGAAAAACTGTTTTTT. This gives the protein CASSLSGTGGTNEKLFF.

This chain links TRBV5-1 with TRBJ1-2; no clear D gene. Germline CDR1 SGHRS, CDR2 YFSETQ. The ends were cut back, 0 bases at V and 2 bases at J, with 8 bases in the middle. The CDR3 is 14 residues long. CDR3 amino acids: CASSLAPVNYGYTF. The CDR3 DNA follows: TGCGCCAGCAGCTTGGCCCCGGTGAACTATGGCTACACCTTC.

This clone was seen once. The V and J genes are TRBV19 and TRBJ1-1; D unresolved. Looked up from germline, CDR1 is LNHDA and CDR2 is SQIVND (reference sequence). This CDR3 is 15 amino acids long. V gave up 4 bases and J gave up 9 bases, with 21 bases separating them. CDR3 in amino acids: CASSTKWGGQVKAFF. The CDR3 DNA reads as TGTGCCAGTAGTACGAAGTGGGGAGGGCAGGTTAAAGCTTTCTTT.

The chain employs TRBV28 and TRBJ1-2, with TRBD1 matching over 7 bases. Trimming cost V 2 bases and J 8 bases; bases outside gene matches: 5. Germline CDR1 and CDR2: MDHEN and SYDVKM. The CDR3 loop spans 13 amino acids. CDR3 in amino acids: CASSLTQGSGYTF. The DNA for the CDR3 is TGTGCCAGCAGTTTAACACAGGGGAGCGGCTACACCTTC.

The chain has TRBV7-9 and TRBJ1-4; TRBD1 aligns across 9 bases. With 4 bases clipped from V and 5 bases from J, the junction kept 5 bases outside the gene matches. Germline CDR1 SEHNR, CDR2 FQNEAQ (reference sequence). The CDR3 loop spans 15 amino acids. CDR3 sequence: CASSSTGTGNEKLFF. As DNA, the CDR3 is TGTGCCAGCAGCTCTACCGGGACAGGGAATGAAAAACTGTTTTTT.

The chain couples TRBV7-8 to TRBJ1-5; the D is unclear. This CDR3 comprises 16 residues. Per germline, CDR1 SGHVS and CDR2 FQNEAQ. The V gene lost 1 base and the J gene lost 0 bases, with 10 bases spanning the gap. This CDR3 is CASSLVGGNSNQPQHF. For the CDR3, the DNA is TGTGCCAGCAGCTTAGTCGGCGGAAATAGCAATCAGCCCCAGCATTTT.

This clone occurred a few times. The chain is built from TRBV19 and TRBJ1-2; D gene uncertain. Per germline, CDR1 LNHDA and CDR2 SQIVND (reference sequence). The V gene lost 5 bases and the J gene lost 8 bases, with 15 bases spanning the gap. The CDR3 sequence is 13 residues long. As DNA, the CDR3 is TGTGCCAGTAGTCAATCGGTCCCGCGCGGCTACACCTTC. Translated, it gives CASSQSVPRGYTF. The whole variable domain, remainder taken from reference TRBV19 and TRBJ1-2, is DGGITQSPKYLFRKEGQNVTLSCEQNLNHDAMYWYRQDPGQGLRLIYYSQIVNDFQKGDIAEGYSVSREKKESFPLTVTSAQKNPTAFYLCASSQSVPRGYTFGSGTRLTVV.

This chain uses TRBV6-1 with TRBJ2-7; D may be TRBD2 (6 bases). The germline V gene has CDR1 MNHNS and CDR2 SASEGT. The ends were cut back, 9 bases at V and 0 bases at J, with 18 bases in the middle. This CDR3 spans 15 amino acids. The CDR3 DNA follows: TGTGCCAGTAACTTTGGAGGGTTAGTCTCCTACGAGCAGTACTTC. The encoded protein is CASNFGGLVSYEQYF.

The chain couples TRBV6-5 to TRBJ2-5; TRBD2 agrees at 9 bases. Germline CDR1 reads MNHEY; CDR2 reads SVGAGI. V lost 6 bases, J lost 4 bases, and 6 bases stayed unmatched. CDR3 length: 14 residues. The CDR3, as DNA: TGTGCCAGCAGCCGAGGGACTAGCTCAGAGACCCAGTACTTC. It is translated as CASSRGTSSETQYF.

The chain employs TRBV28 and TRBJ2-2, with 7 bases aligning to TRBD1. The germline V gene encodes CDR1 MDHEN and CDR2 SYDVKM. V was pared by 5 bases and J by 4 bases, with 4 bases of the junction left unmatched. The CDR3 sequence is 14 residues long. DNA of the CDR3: TGTGCCAGCAGTACAGGGGTGCTCACCGGGGAGCTGTTTTTT. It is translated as CASSTGVLTGELFF.

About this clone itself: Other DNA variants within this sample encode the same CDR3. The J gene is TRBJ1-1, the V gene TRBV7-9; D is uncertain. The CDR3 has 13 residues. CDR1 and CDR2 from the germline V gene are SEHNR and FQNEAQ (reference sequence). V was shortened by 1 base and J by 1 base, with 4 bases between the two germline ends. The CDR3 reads CASSLGQNTEAFF. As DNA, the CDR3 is TGTGCCAGCAGCTTAGGGCAGAACACTGAAGCTTTCTTT.

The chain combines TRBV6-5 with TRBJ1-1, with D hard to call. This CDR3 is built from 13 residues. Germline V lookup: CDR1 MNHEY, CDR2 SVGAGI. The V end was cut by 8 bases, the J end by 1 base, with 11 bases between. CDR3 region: CASRPRRNTEAFF. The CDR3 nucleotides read TGTGCCAGCCGACCCCGGAGGAACACTGAAGCTTTCTTT.

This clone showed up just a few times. CDR3: CSVGEVRTTYGYTF. Written as DNA, the CDR3 is TGCAGCGTTGGGGAGGTCAGGACGACTTACGGCTACACCTTC. The gene calls are TRBV29-1 and TRBJ1-2; no clear D. The CDR3 length is 14 residues. Trimming took 4 bases from V and 8 from J, leaving 20 bases between them. Germline assignment: CDR1 SQVTM and CDR2 ANQGSEA. Drawing the rest from reference TRBV29-1 and TRBJ1-2, the complete variable domain is SAVISQKPSRDICQRGTSLTIQCQVDSQVTMMFWYRQQPGQSLTLIATANQGSEATYESGFVIDKFPISRPNLTFSTLTVSNMSPEDSSIYLCSVGEVRTTYGYTFGSGTRLTVV.

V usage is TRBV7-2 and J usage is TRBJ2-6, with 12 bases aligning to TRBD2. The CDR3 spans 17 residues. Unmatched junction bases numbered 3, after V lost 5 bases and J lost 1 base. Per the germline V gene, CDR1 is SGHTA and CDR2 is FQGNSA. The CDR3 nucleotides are TGTGCCAGCAGCCCTAGCGGGGGGGGGTCTGGGGCCAACGTCCTGACTTTC. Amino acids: CASSPSGGGSGANVLTF. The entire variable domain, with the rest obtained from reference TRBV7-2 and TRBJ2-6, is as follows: GAGVSQSPSNKVTEKGKDVELRCDPISGHTALYWYRQSLGQGLEFLIYFQGNSAPDKSGLPSDRFSAERTGGSVSTLTIQRTQQEDSAVYLCASSPSGGGSGANVLTFGAGSRLTVL.

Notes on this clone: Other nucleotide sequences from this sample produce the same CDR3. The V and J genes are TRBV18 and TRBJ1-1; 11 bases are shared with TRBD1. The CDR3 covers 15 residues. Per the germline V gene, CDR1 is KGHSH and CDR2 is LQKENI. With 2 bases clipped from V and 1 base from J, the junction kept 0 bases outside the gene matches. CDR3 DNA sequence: TGTGCCAGCTCACCAGGGACAGGGGGGAACACTGAAGCTTTCTTT. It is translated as CASSPGTGGNTEAFF.

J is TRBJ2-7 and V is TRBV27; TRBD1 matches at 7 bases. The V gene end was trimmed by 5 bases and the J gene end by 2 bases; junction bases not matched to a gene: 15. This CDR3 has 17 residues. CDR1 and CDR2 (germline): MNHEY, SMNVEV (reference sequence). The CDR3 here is CASSPIPGQAGTYEQYF. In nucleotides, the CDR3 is TGTGCCAGCAGTCCCATTCCTGGACAGGCCGGGACCTACGAGCAGTACTTC.